A single sample is the source of the 18 T cell receptor beta chains below, sequenced in a study of regulatory T cells in long-lasting Graves disease (dated by TCRdb to about 2021). Library creation used multiplex PCR. Sequencing used an Illumina HiSeq 4000. TCR beta libraries were built with iRepertoire HTBI primers and Arm-PCR amplification of CDR3 regions. The public reads were run again by TCRdb, first through fastp at Q25 and then through MiXCR, and only productive beta chains were kept. CDR3 protein duplicates are merged, each entry listing the most common genes and DNA. The sample table lists under 700,000 distinct CDR3 sequences, 15% to 20% of them with a count of one. The ten largest clones capture more than 20% of the sample. Per the publication, the time point label means: newly diagnosed GD, antithyroid drugs for less than 3 months. For both TCR sequencing and RNA sequencing, RNA was extracted from PBMCs in TRIzol.

This same sample was also part of a study on T cells in Graves' hyperthyroidism and ophthalmopathy.

The sample was peripheral blood mononuclear cells (PBMCs), taken at new diagnosis, from a patient treated with antithyroid drugs. The receptors here all came from a woman between 40 and 65 years old with Graves disease. Donor details come from another sample of the same person, matched by shared clones.

This clonotype was recorded at least ten times. The chain carries TRBV2 and TRBJ1-2; D not certain. Trimming took off 3 bases at V and 5 bases at J, with 10 bases between the two ends. The CDR3 runs 13 residues. The germline gives CDR1 SNHLY, CDR2 FYNNEI. The CDR3 is CASSDTQLYGYTF. CDR3 nucleotide sequence: TGTGCCAGCAGTGATACACAGCTATATGGCTACACCTTC.

In its sample, this clonotype was seen many times. This chain joins TRBV12-3 or TRBV12-4 and TRBJ2-5; D not resolved. Trimming cost V 2 bases and J 4 bases, with 8 bases left between them. This CDR3 region has 13 residues. DNA for the CDR3: TGTGCCAGCAGTTTAATACCCTTAGAGACCCAGTACTTC. Translated: CASSLIPLETQYF.

V gene TRBV30 combines with J gene TRBJ1-5; TRBD1 is a possible D gene (6 bases). Trimming removed 1 base from V and 5 bases from J, with 12 bases in between. CDR1 GTSNPN and CDR2 SVGIG come from the germline V gene (reference sequence). This CDR3 spans 14 amino acids. For the CDR3, the DNA is TGTGCCTGGAGTGACAGGGCAGATTATCAGCCCCAGCATTTT. It specifies CAWSDRADYQPQHF. The entire variable domain, with the rest obtained from reference TRBV30 and TRBJ1-5, is as follows: SQTIHQWPATLVQPVGSPLSLECTVEGTSNPNLYWYRQAAGRGLQLLFYSVGIGQISSEVPQNLSASRPQDRQFILSSKKLLLSDSGFYLCAWSDRADYQPQHFGDGTRLSIL.

This clonotype was found many times. This chain uses TRBV6-1 with TRBJ1-1; maybe TRBD1 (6 bases). The germline V and J ends were trimmed by 5 bases and 4 bases, with 14 bases remaining between them. Germline-derived CDR1 and CDR2 are MNHNS and SASEGT. The CDR3 covers 14 residues. Here the CDR3 DNA reads TGTGCCAGCAGTCGCCCCGGACAGATCACTGAAGCTTTCTTT. This gives the protein CASSRPGQITEAFF.

This clonotype has a count of ten or more. The V and J genes are TRBV6-1 and TRBJ1-6, with 9 bases matching TRBD1. In germline, CDR1 is MNHNS, CDR2 SASEGT. This CDR3 contains 15 residues. Trimming removed 7 bases from V and 5 bases from J; junction bases left unmatched: 6. This CDR3 reads CASKTTGGNNSPLHF. For the CDR3, the DNA is TGTGCCAGCAAAACGACAGGGGGGAATAATTCACCCCTCCACTTT.

This clonotype was seen repeatedly, ten times or more. V is TRBV4-1 and J is TRBJ1-2; the match to TRBD1 covers 7 bases. There are 15 residues in the CDR3. After removal of 0 bases from V and 4 bases from J, the junction contained 5 bases not matched to a gene. CDR1 is MGHRA, CDR2 YSYEKL, per germline. In DNA, the CDR3 is TGCGCCAGCAGCCAAGATCAGGCAGGGGGCTATGGCTACACCTTC. Protein sequence: CASSQDQAGGYGYTF.

V usage is TRBV6-2 or TRBV6-3 and J usage is TRBJ1-3; D unresolved. Per germline, CDR1 MNHEY and CDR2 SVGEGT. V was shortened by 11 bases and J by 2 bases, with 13 bases between the two germline ends. The CDR3 runs to 13 residues. CDR3 in DNA: TGTGCCTCTCTGTGGGCCACTGGAAACACCATATATTTT. It specifies CASLWATGNTIYF.

J is TRBJ1-2 and V is TRBV6-1; D unclear. Germline V CDR1 and CDR2: MNHNS, SASEGT. V was cut by 3 bases and J by 3 bases, with 5 bases left in between. The CDR3 totals 12 residues. The CDR3, as DNA: TGTGCCAGCAGTGACAGGCACTATGGCTACACCTTC. It encodes CASSDRHYGYTF.

This clonotype was seen at least ten times. The chain combines TRBV2 with TRBJ1-2; TRBD1 aligns across 10 bases. The CDR3 totals 18 residues. Germline-derived CDR1 and CDR2 are SNHLY and FYNNEI. V shed 6 bases, J shed 5 bases, and the junction held 18 bases outside the gene matches. CDR3 nucleotide sequence: TGTGCCAGCAGGGGACTCCGGGACAGGGGACCTCGTTTATATGGCTACACCTTC. This encodes CASRGLRDRGPRLYGYTF.

This clonotype was counted only a few times. The CDR3 DNA sequence: TGTGCCAGTAGGCGGGGGGATTCAGGGGCAGATACGCAGTATTTT. This sequence encodes CASRRGDSGADTQYF. V usage is TRBV19 and J usage is TRBJ2-3; 8 bases fit TRBD2. The CDR3 is 15 residues long. CDR1 is LNHDA, CDR2 SQIVND, per germline (reference sequence). Trimming took 6 bases from V and 4 from J; bases not matched to a gene: 9.

This clonotype was detected many times. V usage is TRBV27 and J usage is TRBJ1-1; D perhaps matches TRBD1 (5 bases). V was shortened by 10 bases and J by 10 bases, with 7 bases between the two germline ends. This CDR3 comprises 8 residues. CDR1 is MNHEY, CDR2 SMNVEV, per germline (reference sequence). The CDR3 reads CATDRAFF. The CDR3 coding sequence is TGTGCCACCGACAGAGCTTTCTTT.

This clonotype was detected once. The J gene is TRBJ1-2, the V gene TRBV4-1; D gene uncertain. Trimming left V 0 bases short and J 6 bases short, with 11 bases between. Germline-derived CDR1 and CDR2 are MGHRA and YSYEKL. The CDR3 sequence is 14 residues long. CDR3 protein: CASSQDDLVHGYTF. In DNA, the CDR3 is TGCGCCAGCAGCCAAGATGATCTGGTTCATGGCTACACCTTC.

This clonotype came up a few times. This rearrangement joins TRBV6-1 to TRBJ2-1, with 7 nucleotides matching TRBD1. This CDR3 region has 13 residues. V shed 6 bases, J shed 4 bases, and the junction held 3 bases outside the gene matches. In germline, CDR1 is MNHNS, CDR2 SASEGT. CDR3 nucleotides: TGTGCCAGCAGAACGGACAGGTACAATGAGCAGTTCTTC. Protein product: CASRTDRYNEQFF.

In this sample, this clonotype turned up a few times. This chain joins TRBV27 and TRBJ1-5, with 12 bases lining up with TRBD1. Germline lookup yields CDR1 MNHEY and CDR2 SMNVEV (reference sequence). The CDR3 sequence is 20 residues long. The V segment lost 4 bases and the J segment 0 bases; nucleotides outside the gene matches: 13. The CDR3 sequence: CASSSSSGTGGGGSNQPQHF. As DNA, the CDR3 is TGTGCCAGCAGTTCCTCCTCCGGGACAGGGGGCGGGGGTAGCAATCAGCCCCAGCATTTT.

This clonotype has at least ten counts. The rearrangement links TRBV5-1 to TRBJ1-1; 10 bases are a match to TRBD1. Per germline, CDR1 SGHRS and CDR2 YFSETQ. The trim removed 5 bases at V and 5 bases at J, leaving 6 bases unmatched. The CDR3 spans 14 residues. CDR3 DNA: TGCGCCAGCAGGAAAGACAGGGGGCGGACTGAAGCTTTCTTT. Protein sequence: CASRKDRGRTEAFF. Combining the CDR3 with reference TRBV5-1 and TRBJ1-1 gives the whole variable domain KAGVTQTPRYLIKTRGQQVTLSCSPISGHRSVSWYQQTPGQGLQFLFEYFSETQRNKGNFPGRFSGRQFSNSRSEMNVSTLELGDSALYLCASRKDRGRTEAFFGQGTRLTVV.

This clonotype occurred a few times. J is TRBJ1-6 and V is TRBV10-3; maybe TRBD1 (5 bases). This CDR3 contains 13 residues. The germline V gene encodes CDR1 ENHRY and CDR2 SYGVKD. V lost 4 bases and J lost 9, with 10 bases in between. CDR3 in DNA: TGTGCCATCAGTGGTTGGGGCGTTTCACCCCTCCACTTT. It translates to CAISGWGVSPLHF.

This clonotype appeared a few times. This chain joins TRBV29-1 and TRBJ2-3, with D uncertain. V lost 6 bases to trimming and J lost 9 bases, with 16 bases between them. Per germline, CDR1 SQVTM and CDR2 ANQGSEA. This CDR3 is built from 12 residues. Here the CDR3 DNA reads TGCAGCGTAAATCCCGTAAAGGGCACGCAGTATTTT. Protein sequence: CSVNPVKGTQYF.

The CDR3 spells CASSQVPGQGYGYTF. CDR3 DNA sequence: TGCGCCAGCAGCCAAGTACCGGGACAGGGTTATGGCTACACCTTC. This chain connects TRBV4-1 to TRBJ1-2; 9 positions match TRBD1. J gave up 5 bases and V 1 base, and 5 bases lay outside the gene matches. Germline loops: CDR1 MGHRA, CDR2 YSYEKL. The CDR3 runs to 15 residues.